This record covers a single TCR beta chain. Its antigen is still unknown. Treatment noted: 19 received Ad26.COV2.S at low or high dose, single or two shots; about 5 received placebo; per-sample allocation not given. It was on day 63 after the first vaccine or placebo injection that samples were taken. This specimen comes from a study of Ad26.COV2.S vaccination and SARS-CoV-2 variants. The V gene lost 0 bases and the J gene lost 2 bases, with 8 bases spanning the gap. The CDR3 consists of 14 residues. The V gene's germline CDR1 is GTSNPN and CDR2 SVGIG (reference sequence). Study findings and constraints: Individuals receiving vaccine had higher spike-specific TCR breadth than placebo recipients did. TCR breadth and depth analyses may have underestimated total T cell responses.

Produced via immunoSEQ multiplex PCR; TCRdb's table is partial and in-frame only. This sample has about 350,000 clones, with over 75% found just once. The receptor was derived from a person aged 18 to 59 who received the Ad26.COV2.S COVID-19 vaccine or a placebo. This specimen consisted of peripheral blood, obtained in a trial of Ad26.COV2.S vaccine versus placebo. The chain is built from TRBV30 and TRBJ1-3; weak D call: TRBD1 (6 bases). Here the CDR3 reads CAWSVGGPGNTIYF. The CDR3 DNA reads TGTGCCTGGAGTGTGGGGGGGCCTGGAAACACCATATATTTT.